These T cell receptor beta chains were read from a single sample in a study of T cell changes during pregnancy in multiple sclerosis. This table comes from immunoSEQ multiplex PCR, and its TCRdb copy is limited to in-frame clones, with some not included. The sample includes approximately 47,000 clones, around nine tenths seen only once; the top ten take around 1.9%. Material: peripheral blood, obtained in the first trimester of pregnancy. Every receptor here comes from a female donor with multiple sclerosis, enrolled in a pregnancy study. Each CDR3 is given with its conserved first and last residue. D genes are given only for firm matches. Size is omitted from some rows. Given values are once, few, many or a class for expanded clones.

CDR3 length: 15; D gene: -; V gene: TRBV7-2; clone size: -; J gene: TRBJ2-2; CDR3 protein: CASSLLTPNTGELFF; CDR3 DNA: TGTGCCAGCAGCTTATTGACACCGAACACCGGGGAGCTGTTTTTT
CDR3 length: 18; D gene: TRBD1; V gene: TRBV15; clone size: -; J gene: TRBJ2-2; CDR3 protein: CATSRDNQVTGGPGELFF; CDR3 DNA: TGTGCCACCAGCAGAGATAATCAAGTTACAGGGGGTCCCGGGGAGCTGTTTTTT
CDR3 length: 15; D gene: -; V gene: TRBV7-9; clone size: once; J gene: TRBJ2-2; CDR3 protein: CASLSVGAYTGELFF; CDR3 DNA: TGTGCCAGCCTAAGCGTGGGGGCTTACACCGGGGAGCTGTTTTTT
CDR3 length: 18; D gene: -; V gene: TRBV11-2; clone size: -; J gene: TRBJ1-2; CDR3 protein: CASSLGPQGNGIGYGYTF; CDR3 DNA: TGTGCCAGCAGCTTAGGGCCTCAGGGGAACGGGATCGGCTATGGCTACACCTTC
CDR3 length: 13; D gene: -; V gene: TRBV2; clone size: -; J gene: TRBJ1-3; CDR3 protein: CASSEIPDTTIYF; CDR3 DNA: TGTGCCAGCAGTGAAATTCCGGACACCACCATATATTTT
CDR3 length: 18; D gene: -; V gene: TRBV4-1; clone size: -; J gene: TRBJ1-4; CDR3 protein: CASSQAGWAGRGGEKLFF; CDR3 DNA: TGCGCCAGCAGCCAAGCGGGGTGGGCCGGGAGGGGTGGGGAAAAACTGTTTTTT
CDR3 length: 15; D gene: -; V gene: TRBV19; clone size: -; J gene: TRBJ1-6; CDR3 protein: CASTKTEGGNSPLHF; CDR3 DNA: TGTGCCAGTACCAAGACAGAGGGGGGGAATTCACCCCTCCACTTT
CDR3 length: 17; D gene: TRBD1; V gene: TRBV5-1; clone size: -; J gene: TRBJ2-5; CDR3 protein: CASSLGQGAVQEETQYF; CDR3 DNA: TGCGCCAGCAGCTTGGGGCAGGGGGCTGTACAAGAGGAGACCCAGTACTTC
CDR3 length: 16; D gene: TRBD1; V gene: TRBV7-8; clone size: -; J gene: TRBJ2-2; CDR3 protein: CASASRGQVNTGELFF; CDR3 DNA: TGTGCCAGCGCGTCGCGGGGACAGGTGAACACCGGGGAGCTGTTTTTT
CDR3 length: 16; D gene: TRBD1; V gene: TRBV2; clone size: -; J gene: TRBJ1-2; CDR3 protein: CASSDLGRGRGGGYTF; CDR3 DNA: TGTGCCAGCAGTGATCTAGGCAGGGGGCGTGGAGGTGGCTACACCTTC
CDR3 length: 17; D gene: -; V gene: TRBV2; clone size: -; J gene: TRBJ2-1; CDR3 protein: CASNRGLALSSYNEQFF; CDR3 DNA: TGTGCCAGCAACCGGGGTCTAGCGTTGAGCTCCTACAATGAGCAGTTCTTC
CDR3 length: 18; D gene: TRBD2; V gene: TRBV5-3; clone size: -; J gene: TRBJ2-1; CDR3 protein: CARSPPGGAESSYNEQFF; CDR3 DNA: TGTGCCAGAAGTCCTCCGGGGGGGGCAGAGTCTTCCTACAATGAGCAGTTCTTC
CDR3 length: 14; D gene: -; V gene: TRBV7-9; clone size: -; J gene: TRBJ1-3; CDR3 protein: CASSRLLSGNTIYF; CDR3 DNA: TGTGCCAGCAGCCGCCTCCTCAGTGGAAACACCATATATTTT
CDR3 length: 14; D gene: -; V gene: TRBV30; clone size: once; J gene: TRBJ2-3; CDR3 protein: CAWSVGGSTDTQYF; CDR3 DNA: TGTGCCTGGAGTGTCGGCGGTTCAACAGATACGCAGTATTTT
CDR3 length: 11; D gene: -; V gene: TRBV20-1; clone size: -; J gene: TRBJ2-5; CDR3 protein: CSALGGETQYF; CDR3 DNA: TGCAGTGCTCTAGGGGGAGAGACCCAGTACTTC
CDR3 length: 13; D gene: -; V gene: TRBV29-1; clone size: -; J gene: TRBJ1-1; CDR3 protein: CSVERAVGTEAFF; CDR3 DNA: TGCAGCGTTGAGCGGGCCGTGGGCACTGAAGCTTTCTTT
CDR3 length: 15; D gene: TRBD1; V gene: TRBV7-8; clone size: few; J gene: TRBJ1-1; CDR3 protein: CASSSGTGGYTEAFF; CDR3 DNA: TGTGCCAGCAGCTCAGGGACAGGGGGCTACACTGAAGCTTTCTTT
CDR3 length: 16; D gene: TRBD2; V gene: TRBV7-2; clone size: -; J gene: TRBJ2-1; CDR3 protein: CASSLPSGAPYNEQFF; CDR3 DNA: TGTGCCAGCAGCTTACCTAGCGGGGCCCCCTACAATGAGCAGTTCTTC
CDR3 length: 13; D gene: TRBD1; V gene: TRBV30; clone size: -; J gene: TRBJ2-4; CDR3 protein: CAWSEGAQNIQYF; CDR3 DNA: TGTGCCTGGAGTGAGGGGGCACAAAACATTCAGTACTTC
CDR3 length: 15; D gene: -; V gene: TRBV28; clone size: -; J gene: TRBJ2-7; CDR3 protein: CASSVSALFSYEQYF; CDR3 DNA: TGTGCCAGCAGTGTCTCCGCACTTTTCTCCTACGAGCAGTACTTC
CDR3 length: 16; D gene: TRBD1; V gene: TRBV2; clone size: once; J gene: TRBJ1-6; CDR3 protein: CASRGQASSYNSPLHF; CDR3 DNA: TGTGCCAGCAGGGGACAGGCCAGCTCCTATAATTCACCCCTCCACTTT
CDR3 length: 15; D gene: -; V gene: TRBV7-9; clone size: few; J gene: TRBJ2-4; CDR3 protein: CASSLAQGAKNIQYF; CDR3 DNA: TGTGCCAGCAGCTTAGCACAGGGAGCCAAAAACATTCAGTACTTC
CDR3 length: 14; D gene: -; V gene: TRBV9; clone size: -; J gene: TRBJ1-2; CDR3 protein: CASSPPQGGVGYTF; CDR3 DNA: TGTGCCAGCAGCCCCCCCCAAGGGGGTGTCGGCTACACCTTC
CDR3 length: 15; D gene: -; V gene: TRBV7-6; clone size: -; J gene: TRBJ1-1; CDR3 protein: CASSLVSGRNTEAFF; CDR3 DNA: TGTGCCAGCAGCTTAGTTTCGGGGAGGAACACTGAAGCTTTCTTT
CDR3 length: 15; D gene: -; V gene: TRBV6-6; clone size: -; J gene: TRBJ1-2; CDR3 protein: CASTSGPASNYGYTF; CDR3 DNA: TGTGCCAGCACCTCTGGGCCCGCCTCTAACTATGGCTACACCTTC
CDR3 length: 15; D gene: TRBD1; V gene: TRBV6-5; clone size: -; J gene: TRBJ2-6; CDR3 protein: CASTQGGPGANVLTF; CDR3 DNA: TGTGCCAGCACCCAAGGGGGCCCTGGGGCCAACGTCCTGACTTTC
CDR3 length: 15; D gene: TRBD2; V gene: TRBV28; clone size: -; J gene: TRBJ2-7; CDR3 protein: CASSLASGPSYEQYF; CDR3 DNA: TGTGCCAGCAGTTTGGCTAGCGGGCCGTCCTACGAGCAGTACTTC